A single sample is the source of the 20 T cell receptor beta chains below, sequenced in a study of chemoradiotherapy in HPV16-positive cancers. The assay was immunoSEQ multiplex PCR, and TCRdb's table has in-frame clones only and misses some. The sample lists around 13,000 clones; about 80% were seen once. Collection took place from a patient who underwent chemoradiotherapy. These receptor sequences come from a human donor with HPV-associated anogenital cancer.

V and J are TRBV5-6 and TRBJ2-5; 10 nucleotides line up with TRBD2. TRBJ2-7 matches the DNA end more closely, so the J call is doubtful. CDR1 and CDR2 from the germline V gene are SGHDT and YYEEEE. This CDR3 spans 13 amino acids. The CDR3 spells CASSLTSGDEQYF. The CDR3 nucleotides read TGTGCCAGCAGCTTGACTAGCGGGGACGAGCAGTACTTC.

The rearrangement joins TRBV29-1 to TRBJ1-6; weak D call: TRBD1 (5 bases). Germline lookup yields CDR1 SQVTM and CDR2 ANQGSEA. V shed 8 bases and J shed 6 bases, with 29 bases lying between them. CDR3 length: 18 residues. The CDR3 here is CSSHERDPVRQSNSPLHF. CDR3 coding DNA: TGCAGCTCTCACGAAAGGGACCCTGTTAGGCAGAGTAATTCACCCCTCCACTTT. Full variable domain (rest looked up from reference TRBV29-1 and TRBJ1-6): SAVISQKPSRDICQRGTSLTIQCQVDSQVTMMFWYRQQPGQSLTLIATANQGSEATYESGFVIDKFPISRPNLTFSTLTVSNMSPEDSSIYLCSSHERDPVRQSNSPLHFGNGTRLTVT.

The chain is built from TRBV29-1 and TRBJ2-7; D is ambiguous. The CDR3 contains 14 residues. V gave up 5 bases and J gave up 2 bases, with 16 bases separating them. Germline V lookup: CDR1 SQVTM, CDR2 ANQGSEA. In DNA, the CDR3 is TGCAGCGTTCGCCAAACAAAGGCACCCTACGAGCAGTACTTC. It codes for CSVRQTKAPYEQYF.

There are a few counts of this clone. The chain has TRBV5-4 and TRBJ1-3; D remains ambiguous. Trimming took 0 bases from V and 2 from J, leaving 9 bases between them. CDR1 SGHNT and CDR2 YYREEE come from the germline V gene (reference sequence). The CDR3 length is 15 residues. The CDR3 reads CASSLDPVAGNTIYF. CDR3 nucleotides: TGTGCCAGCAGCTTGGATCCGGTGGCTGGAAACACCATATATTTT. Full variable domain (remainder filled in from reference TRBV5-4 and TRBJ1-3): ETGVTQSPTHLIKTRGQQVTLRCSSQSGHNTVSWYQQALGQGPQFIFQYYREEENGRGNFPPRFSGLQFPNYSSELNVNALELDDSALYLCASSLDPVAGNTIYFGEGSWLTVV.

V is TRBV11-2 and J is TRBJ2-2; perhaps TRBD1 as D (5 bases). Between the trimmed V and J ends, which lost 1 base and 4 bases, there was a span of 16 bases. Germline V gives CDR1 SGHAT, CDR2 FQNNGV. There are 17 residues in the CDR3. CDR3 nucleotide sequence: TGTGCCAGCAGCTTAGTGAGCCCAGGGTCATCCACCGGGGAGCTGTTTTTT. Its protein is CASSLVSPGSSTGELFF.

The gene calls are TRBV29-1 and TRBJ1-1, with 7 positions matching TRBD1. CDR1 and CDR2 from the germline V gene are SQVTM and ANQGSEA. J was trimmed by 0 bases and V by 4 bases; bases with no gene match: 14. CDR3 length equals 17 residues. The CDR3 DNA is TGCAGCGTTGTTACTCAGACAGGGTTCATCATGAACACTGAAGCTTTCTTT. It codes for CSVVTQTGFIMNTEAFF.

The chain employs TRBV10-3 and TRBJ1-1, with D possibly being TRBD1 (6 bases). V lost 2 bases, J lost 1 base, and 14 bases lay in between. The CDR3 has 16 amino acids. Germline V gives CDR1 ENHRY, CDR2 SYGVKD. In nucleotides, the CDR3 is TGTGCCATCAGTGAGCCGAAAGGACAGCCGAACACTGAAGCTTTCTTT. Protein product: CAISEPKGQPNTEAFF.

The chain carries TRBV7-3 and TRBJ2-6; unclear D gene. The CDR3 has 17 residues. V gave up 3 bases and J gave up 0 bases, with 12 bases separating them. Germline assignment: CDR1 SGHTA and CDR2 FQGTGA. In nucleotides, the CDR3 is TGTGCCAGCAGCTTGAGCCTTAGCAACTCTGGGGCCAACGTCCTGACTTTC. Amino acids: CASSLSLSNSGANVLTF.

The chain joins TRBV9 to TRBJ2-3; 9 bases match TRBD2. The germline V gene encodes CDR1 SGDLS and CDR2 YYNGEE. V shed 5 bases and J 0 bases; nucleotides not matched to a gene: 10. The CDR3 has 17 amino acids. The CDR3 is CASRRSSGGSSTDTQYF. CDR3 bases: TGTGCCAGCAGGCGGTCCAGCGGGGGGTCTAGCACAGATACGCAGTATTTT.

This clone was counted between two and nine times. The CDR3 bases are TGTGCCAGCACAATCAAGCGGGGGGATCTCCAAGAGACCCAGTACTTC. Residues: CASTIKRGDLQETQYF. V and J are TRBV5-4 and TRBJ2-5; 9 bases map to TRBD2. The junction had 10 bases not matched to a gene; V was cut back by 6 bases and J by 1 base. The CDR3 loop spans 16 amino acids. From germline, CDR1 is SGHNT and CDR2 YYREEE (reference sequence).

The rearrangement joins TRBV7-2 to TRBJ1-1, with 7 positions matching TRBD1. CDR1 and CDR2 from the germline V gene are SGHTA and FQGNSA. V dropped 5 bases and J dropped 6; count of bases not matched to a gene: 6. This CDR3 is built from 13 residues. The CDR3 sequence is CASSLDRISEAFF. The CDR3 DNA follows: TGTGCCAGCAGCCTGGACAGGATCTCTGAAGCTTTCTTT. The full variable domain, rest sourced from reference TRBV7-2 and TRBJ1-1, is GAGVSQSPSNKVTEKGKDVELRCDPISGHTALYWYRQSLGQGLEFLIYFQGNSAPDKSGLPSDRFSAERTGGSVSTLTIQRTQQEDSAVYLCASSLDRISEAFFGQGTRLTVV.

This rearrangement joins TRBV28 to TRBJ2-3; D is perhaps TRBD1 (7 bases). Trimming took 4 bases from V and 0 from J, leaving 14 bases between them. The CDR3 covers 16 residues. CDR1 and CDR2 from the germline V gene are MDHEN and SYDVKM. CDR3 nucleotide sequence: TGTGCCAGCAGTTCGTTGACAGGGACTAGCACAGATACGCAGTATTTT. It translates to CASSSLTGTSTDTQYF.

This sequence joins TRBV19 and TRBJ1-2; D gene ambiguous. V was shortened by 9 bases and J by 4 bases, with 12 bases between the two germline ends. The CDR3 totals 12 residues. The germline V gene has CDR1 LNHDA and CDR2 SQIVND (reference sequence). In DNA, the CDR3 is TGTGCCAGCCAGAGGACCGGCTATGGCTACACCTTC. It yields the protein CASQRTGYGYTF.

The rearrangement links TRBV9 to TRBJ1-1; 7 bases are shared with TRBD1. V was pared by 3 bases and J by 5 bases, with 4 bases of the junction left unmatched. From germline, CDR1 is SGDLS and CDR2 YYNGEE. The CDR3 length is 13 residues. The CDR3, as DNA: TGTGCCAGCAGCGAGGGACAGACAACTGAAGCTTTCTTT. Amino acids: CASSEGQTTEAFF.

This clone is a singleton in its sample. The CDR3, as DNA: TGCGCCAGCAGCCAACACACCGCCGGGGGATTGGGCACCGGGGAGCTGTTTTTT. This gives the protein CASSQHTAGGLGTGELFF. This rearrangement joins TRBV4-3 to TRBJ2-2; possible D gene TRBD2, 6 bases. V was trimmed by 2 bases and J by 4 bases, leaving 20 bases between them. Germline CDR1 reads LGHNA; CDR2 reads YSLEER. The CDR3 totals 18 residues.

This clone was seen more than once but under ten times. The chain employs TRBV5-1 and TRBJ1-2; tentative D call: TRBD1 (5 bases). Germline V gene lookup returns CDR1 SGHRS and CDR2 YFSETQ. Between the trimmed V and J ends, which lost 4 bases and 6 bases, there was a span of 16 bases. The CDR3 contains 14 residues. DNA of the CDR3: TGCGCCAGCAGCCTGCCCAGGGAATCCCATGGCTACACCTTC. Protein product: CASSLPRESHGYTF. Combining the CDR3 with reference TRBV5-1 and TRBJ1-2 gives the whole variable domain KAGVTQTPRYLIKTRGQQVTLSCSPISGHRSVSWYQQTPGQGLQFLFEYFSETQRNKGNFPGRFSGRQFSNSRSEMNVSTLELGDSALYLCASSLPRESHGYTFGSGTRLTVV.

The rearrangement uses TRBV11-3 and TRBJ2-5, with D tentatively TRBD1 (5 bases). The germline V gene encodes CDR1 SGHNT and CDR2 YENEEA. CDR3 length: 16 amino acids. Deletions cut 5 bases from V and 0 bases from J, with 16 bases between. The CDR3 here is CASSARRVINQETQYF. The CDR3 DNA sequence: TGTGCCAGCAGCGCTCGCAGGGTCATCAACCAAGAGACCCAGTACTTC. Full variable domain (remainder filled in from reference TRBV11-3 and TRBJ2-5): EAGVVQSPRYKIIEKKQPVAFWCNPISGHNTLYWYLQNLGQGPELLIRYENEEAVDDSQLPKDRFSAERLKGVDSTLKIQPAELGDSAVYLCASSARRVINQETQYFGPGTRLLVL.

V is TRBV6-6 and J is TRBJ1-4; 7 nucleotides align to TRBD1. The CDR3 spans 15 residues. After removal of 2 bases from V and 8 bases from J, the junction contained 8 bases not matched to a gene. Germline V CDR1 and CDR2: MNHNY, SVGAGI (reference sequence). DNA for the CDR3: TGTGCCAGCAGTTACGAGGGGGCGCGGGTCGAAAAACTGTTTTTT. As protein: CASSYEGARVEKLFF.

V usage is TRBV2 and J usage is TRBJ1-1, with D possibly matching TRBD1 (5 bases). V shed 8 bases and J shed 4 bases, with 17 bases lying between them. The germline V gene has CDR1 SNHLY and CDR2 FYNNEI. The CDR3 is 14 residues long. The CDR3 is CASARQGATTEAFF. The CDR3 DNA follows: TGTGCCAGCGCTAGGCAGGGTGCAACCACTGAAGCTTTCTTT.

V gene TRBV6-5 combines with J gene TRBJ1-2, with TRBD1 as a possible D gene (5 bases). V was shortened by 4 bases and J by 6 bases, with 15 bases between the two germline ends. The germline gives CDR1 MNHEY, CDR2 SVGAGI. CDR3 length: 14 residues. CDR3 DNA: TGTGCCAGCAGTTCGCAGGGACGTATCCATGGCTACACCTTC. Protein sequence: CASSSQGRIHGYTF.